Following are 20 T cell receptor beta chains from one sample sequenced in a study of T-cell reconstitution after alpha-beta-depleted transplantation in children. Preparation of the TCRbeta library used unique molecular identifiers. TCRdb redid the calling of the PCR reads with MiXCR, one entry per CDR3 protein. The sample has roughly 500,000 distinct CDR3 sequences, around a third seen once. This specimen consisted of PBMCs from the stem cell graft donor, obtained from the stem cell graft. These receptors all come from a human donor who donated a stem cell graft to a child with aplastic anemia.

The rearrangement links TRBV9 to TRBJ2-5; D uncertain. V lost 4 bases and J 9 bases, leaving 16 bases between the germline ends. This CDR3 region has 13 residues. Per germline, CDR1 SGDLS and CDR2 YYNGEE. The CDR3 here is CASSPGDMVAQYF. The CDR3 DNA follows: TGTGCCAGCAGCCCAGGAGACATGGTGGCCCAGTACTTC.

This clonotype was observed a few times. This rearrangement joins TRBV6-5 to TRBJ1-3; no definite D call. The V and J ends lost 0 bases and 0 bases respectively, with 12 bases between them. The CDR3 spans 17 residues. Germline assignment: CDR1 MNHEY and CDR2 SVGAGI. The CDR3, as DNA: TGTGCCAGCAGTTACTCGAGGGCCGGCAACTCTGGAAACACCATATATTTT. Its translation is CASSYSRAGNSGNTIYF.

The V gene is TRBV12-3 or TRBV12-4, the J gene TRBJ1-2; D gene uncertain. V was clipped by 2 bases and J by 6 bases, with 7 bases between them. The CDR3 covers 12 residues. This chain's CDR3 is CASSLRGDGYTF. In DNA, the CDR3 is TGTGCCAGCAGTTTACGAGGAGATGGCTACACCTTC.

This chain links TRBV28 with TRBJ1-2, with 10 nucleotides matching TRBD1. Losses at the gene ends were 6 bases for V and 0 bases for J; bases not matched to a gene: 7. The CDR3 totals 16 residues. From germline, CDR1 is MDHEN and CDR2 SYDVKM. The CDR3 sequence is CASSRQGAVANYGYTF. The CDR3 coding sequence is TGTGCCAGCAGCCGACAGGGGGCCGTGGCTAACTATGGCTACACCTTC.

The sample holds a few counts of this clonotype. J is TRBJ2-3 and V is TRBV29-1; 8 nucleotides match TRBD1. Germline CDR1 and CDR2: SQVTM and ANQGSEA. The CDR3 runs 11 residues. J was trimmed by 12 bases and V by 6 bases; bases with no gene match: 8. The CDR3 loop is CSVSDRAPQYF. CDR3 sequence (DNA): TGCAGCGTCTCGGACAGGGCCCCACAGTATTTT.

CDR3 amino acids: CASSRTQTIYGYTF. DNA for the CDR3: TGTGCCAGCAGCCGGACACAAACAATATATGGCTACACCTTC. The chain combines TRBV7-2 with TRBJ1-2, with a possible D match to TRBD1 (5 bases). V was cut by 5 bases and J by 5 bases, with 15 bases left in between. The germline V gene has CDR1 SGHTA and CDR2 FQGNSA. This CDR3 region has 14 residues.

This chain connects TRBV19 to TRBJ1-4; unclear D gene. Trimming pared 5 bases from V and 4 bases from J, leaving 11 bases between. This CDR3 comprises 14 residues. Germline V gene data show CDR1 as LNHDA and CDR2 as SQIVND (reference sequence). CDR3 residues: CASSDRRINEKLFF. The CDR3 nucleotides read TGTGCCAGTAGTGATCGGCGGATTAATGAAAAACTGTTTTTT.

There are a few counts of this clonotype. The chain is built from TRBV28 and TRBJ2-1; 13 nucleotides line up with TRBD2. Germline-derived CDR1 and CDR2 are MDHEN and SYDVKM. This CDR3 is built from 16 residues. The trim removed 6 bases at V and 1 base at J, leaving 3 bases unmatched. The CDR3 bases are TGTGCCAGCAGCCGGGGACTAGCGGGATCCTACAATGAGCAGTTCTTC. Its protein is CASSRGLAGSYNEQFF.

The rearrangement joins TRBV15 to TRBJ1-2; D is ambiguous. CDR3 size: 15 residues. Germline CDR1 reads LNHNV; CDR2 reads YYDKDF (reference sequence). V was cut by 5 bases and J by 8 bases, with 21 bases left in between. The CDR3 DNA follows: TGTGCCACCAGCGGACCATCCAGTGAGCCGTGGGGCTACACCTTC. Translated, it gives CATSGPSSEPWGYTF.

The chain uses TRBV12-3 or TRBV12-4 and TRBJ1-5; a possible D gene is TRBD1 (5 bases). Trimming removed 3 bases at V and 1 base at J, with 13 bases between. The CDR3 loop spans 16 amino acids. The CDR3 protein is CASSLGGSWSNQPQHF. As DNA, the CDR3 is TGTGCCAGCAGTTTGGGGGGATCGTGGAGCAATCAGCCCCAGCATTTT.

This clonotype appeared a few times. The J gene is TRBJ1-1, the V gene TRBV10-3, with D perhaps matching TRBD1 (6 bases). Trimming removed 2 bases at V and 2 bases at J, with 15 bases between. The CDR3 extends over 16 amino acids. Germline V gene sequence: CDR1 ENHRY, CDR2 SYGVKD. This CDR3 is CAISERAGDLNTEAFF. CDR3 in DNA: TGTGCCATCAGTGAGCGGGCAGGGGACCTAAACACTGAAGCTTTCTTT.

The chain combines TRBV6-2 or TRBV6-3 with TRBJ1-1; a possible D gene is TRBD1 (5 bases). Germline V gives CDR1 MNHEY, CDR2 SVGEGT. The CDR3 runs 14 residues. With 2 bases removed from V and 4 bases from J, the gap between germline ends came to 11 bases. CDR3 nucleotide sequence: TGTGCCAGCAGTTACACCGGGGGGAGCACTGAAGCTTTCTTT. Protein product: CASSYTGGSTEAFF.

The chain is built from TRBV29-1 and TRBJ2-7; D perhaps matches TRBD1 (5 bases). CDR3 length equals 12 residues. Trimming pared 4 bases from V and 7 bases from J, leaving 14 bases between. Germline lookup yields CDR1 SQVTM and CDR2 ANQGSEA. CDR3 in DNA: TGCAGCGTTGGGGGCTCCCTAGGAGAGCAGTACGTC. Translation: CSVGGSLGEQYV.

This sequence joins TRBV5-1 and TRBJ2-3; D is unresolved. CDR1 is SGHRS and CDR2 is YFSETQ in the germline V gene. The length of the CDR3 is 15 residues. The ends were cut back, 1 base at V and 0 bases at J, with 9 bases in the middle. The DNA for the CDR3 is TGCGCCAGCAGCTTGCCTGTCGGGAGCACAGATACGCAGTATTTT. Residues: CASSLPVGSTDTQYF.

This clonotype was detected only a few times. The chain carries TRBV5-1 and TRBJ2-1; the match to TRBD2 covers 7 bases. CDR1 and CDR2 from the germline V gene are SGHRS and YFSETQ. Germline trimming cut 7 bases from V and 6 bases from J; bases unmatched to any gene: 7. The CDR3 loop spans 13 amino acids. CDR3 in DNA: TGCGCCAGCGGCAAGGGAGGGCCCAATGAGCAGTTCTTC. It yields the protein CASGKGGPNEQFF.

This clonotype was counted a few times. The chain employs TRBV20-1 and TRBJ1-1; 7 nucleotides line up with TRBD1. This CDR3 region has 14 residues. The germline gives CDR1 DFQATT, CDR2 SNEGSKA (reference sequence). The trim removed 5 bases at V and 0 bases at J, leaving 6 bases unmatched. CDR3 in DNA: TGCAGTGCTCGCAGGGGGGGCATGAACACTGAAGCTTTCTTT. This encodes CSARRGGMNTEAFF.

The chain uses TRBV21-1 and TRBJ1-1; the listed D gene, TRBD1, was not tested against the DNA. TRBV21-1 is noted as a pseudogene. The CDR3 covers 16 residues. CDR3: CASRGTGQVTDLEAFF. For the CDR3, the DNA is TGTGCCAGCAGGGGTACAGGCCAGGTGACGGACCTTGAAGCTTTCTTT.

The chain links TRBV7-9 to TRBJ1-2; D ambiguous. V was clipped by 3 bases and J by 2 bases, with 13 bases between them. The CDR3 runs 15 residues. Germline values: CDR1 SEHNR, CDR2 FQNEAQ (reference sequence). The CDR3 coding sequence is TGTGCCAGCAGCTTGAAAGACCTTGCGAACTATGGCTACACCTTC. Protein product: CASSLKDLANYGYTF. Supplemented by reference TRBV7-9 and TRBJ1-2, the full variable domain reads DTGVSQNPRHKITKRGQNVTFRCDPISEHNRLYWYRQTLGQGPEFLTYFQNEAQLEKSRLLSDRFSAERPKGSFSTLEIQRTEQGDSAMYLCASSLKDLANYGYTFGSGTRLTVV.

The V call is TRBV6-6, the J call TRBJ1-1; TRBD1 is a possible D gene (6 bases). Trimming pared 0 bases from V and 5 bases from J, leaving 16 bases between. Germline lookup yields CDR1 MNHNY and CDR2 SVGAGI (reference sequence). The CDR3 spans 16 residues. The CDR3 DNA reads as TGTGCCAGCAGTTACTCCCCGAGAAGGGGGATGACTGAAGCTTTCTTT. The encoded protein is CASSYSPRRGMTEAFF.

V gene TRBV4-3 combines with J gene TRBJ2-3; D is possibly TRBD1 or TRBD2 (6 bases each). V lost 4 bases and J lost 7, with 24 bases in between. This CDR3 contains 17 residues. Germline values: CDR1 LGHNA, CDR2 YSLEER. The CDR3 region is CASSPRDGGGPVNTQYF. The DNA of the CDR3 is TGCGCCAGCAGCCCGAGGGACGGGGGCGGGCCAGTGAATACGCAGTATTTT.